This T cell receptor (beta chain) was sequenced during a study of blood T cell repertoires in COVID-19. Study background: Italy, Spain and the United States were the sources of the convalescent and acute COVID-19 samples.

Method: immunoSEQ multiplex PCR; TCRdb's copy keeps in-frame clones and lacks some. Of 150,000 to 200,000 clones listed, around 89% are singletons. Each recovered donor of Cohort 3 presented with two negative PCRs, clearance, or symptom resolution. This CDR3 comprises 14 residues. Germline values: CDR1 SGHTA, CDR2 FQGNSA. The V segment lost 4 bases and the J segment 4 bases; nucleotides outside the gene matches: 3. The sequencing sample was made of PBMCs or T cells enriched from blood (not recorded which). The sequence was collected from a woman aged 45-59 years who had recovered from COVID-19. The chain carries TRBV7-2 and TRBJ1-5; 8 nucleotides line up with TRBD1. The CDR3 DNA is TGTGCCAGCAGCTCACAGGGGGGGAATCAGCCCCAGCATTTT. Its translation is CASSSQGGNQPQHF.